Sequencing of this TCR beta chain was carried out in a study of cytomegalovirus exposure and HLA in healthy donors. CDR1 MNHNS and CDR2 SASEGT come from the germline V gene. This CDR3 is 16 amino acids long. Germline trimming cut 4 bases from V and 3 bases from J; bases unmatched to any gene: 9. The PCR made use of 60 Vbeta and 13 Jbeta primers. Generated by immunoSEQ multiplex PCR, the TCRdb table keeps only in-frame clones and is missing some. The sample includes about 210,000 clones, roughly 79% of them seen just once. This receptor was identified in a male donor in good health and CMV-seronegative. Sequenced: PBMCs. The chain is built from TRBV6-1 and TRBJ2-3; 8 bases are shared with TRBD2. CDR3 coding DNA: TGTGCCAGCAGTGTCTCAAGCGGGAGTAGGACAGATACGCAGTATTTT. Its translation is CASSVSSGSRTDTQYF.